This T cell receptor (beta chain) was sequenced for a study of T cell repertoires and leukemia-associated antigens. Background on the study: Samples yielded roughly 3.3 to 5.5 million effective reads each, approximately 16 million overall.

This clonotype was seen at least ten times. Its cognate antigen is unknown. Without fetal bovine serum, CD3+ T cells were rested overnight. One entry per CDR3 protein results from TCRdb running MiXCR on the 5' RACE reads. The sample lists roughly 12,000 distinct CDR3 sequences, less than 45% occurring once. General study findings and limits: No direct test of specificity or function was done for expanded clones. Vbeta, Jbeta, VDJ rearrangement and unique CDR3 counts did not differ significantly across four groups.

Input material: CD3+ T cells sorted from blood and cultured. The TCR was taken from a female donor in good health.

Here the CDR3 reads CASSGLAGGHEQFF. For the CDR3, the DNA is TGTGCCAGCAGTGGACTAGCGGGAGGCCATGAGCAGTTCTTC. V is TRBV6-1 and J is TRBJ2-1; 13 bases fit TRBD2. The CDR3 is made up of 14 amino acids. Germline V CDR1 and CDR2: MNHNS, SASEGT. Germline trimming cut 4 bases from V and 8 bases from J; bases unmatched to any gene: 2.